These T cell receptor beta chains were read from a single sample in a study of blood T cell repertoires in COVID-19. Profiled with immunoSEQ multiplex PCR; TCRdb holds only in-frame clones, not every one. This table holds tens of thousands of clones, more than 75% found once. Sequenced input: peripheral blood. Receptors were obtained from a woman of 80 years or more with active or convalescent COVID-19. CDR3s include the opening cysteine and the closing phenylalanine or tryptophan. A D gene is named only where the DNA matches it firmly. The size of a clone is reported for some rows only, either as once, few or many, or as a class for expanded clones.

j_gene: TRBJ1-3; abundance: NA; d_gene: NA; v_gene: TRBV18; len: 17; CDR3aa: CASSPSFAGNSGNTIYF; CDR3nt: TGTGCCAGCTCCCCGAGCTTTGCGGGAAACTCTGGAAACACCATATATTTT
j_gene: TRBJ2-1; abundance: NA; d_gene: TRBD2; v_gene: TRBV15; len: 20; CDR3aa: CATSREGWTSGPFSYNEQFF; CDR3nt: TGTGCCACCAGCAGAGAGGGTTGGACTAGCGGCCCCTTCTCCTACAATGAGCAGTTCTTC
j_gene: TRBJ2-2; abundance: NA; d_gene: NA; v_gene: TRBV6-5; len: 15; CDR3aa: CAISIREVDTGELFF; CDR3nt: TGTGCCATATCGATCAGGGAAGTAGACACCGGGGAGCTGTTTTTT
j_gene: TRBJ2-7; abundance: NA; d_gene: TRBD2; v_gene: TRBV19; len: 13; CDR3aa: CASSLAVNYEQYF; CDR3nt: TGTGCCAGTAGCCTAGCGGTAAACTACGAGCAGTACTTC
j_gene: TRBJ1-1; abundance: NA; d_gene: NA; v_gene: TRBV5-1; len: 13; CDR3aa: CASRRGSGTEAFF; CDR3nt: TGCGCCAGCAGACGGGGTTCGGGCACTGAAGCTTTCTTT
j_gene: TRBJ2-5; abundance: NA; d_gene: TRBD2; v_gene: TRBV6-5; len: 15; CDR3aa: CASSLGGLVGETQYF; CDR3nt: TGTGCCAGCAGCCTAGGGGGACTAGTCGGAGAGACCCAGTACTTC
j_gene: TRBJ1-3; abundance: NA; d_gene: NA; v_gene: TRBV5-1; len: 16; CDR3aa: CASSTTVQGSGNTIYF; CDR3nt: TGCGCCAGCAGCACAACAGTACAGGGCTCTGGAAACACCATATATTTT
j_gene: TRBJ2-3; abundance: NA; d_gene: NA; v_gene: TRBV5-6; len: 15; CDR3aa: CASSLVAGATGTQYF; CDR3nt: TGTGCCAGCAGCTTGGTGGCGGGGGCGACGGGTACGCAGTATTTT
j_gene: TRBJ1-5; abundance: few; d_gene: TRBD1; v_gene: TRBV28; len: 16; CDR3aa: CASRKEWTGSGQPQHF; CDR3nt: TGTGCCAGCAGGAAAGAGTGGACAGGATCAGGGCAGCCCCAGCATTTT
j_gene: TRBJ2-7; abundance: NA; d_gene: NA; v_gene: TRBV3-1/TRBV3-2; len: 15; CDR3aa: CASSQELGITYEQYF; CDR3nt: TGTGCCAGCAGCCAAGAATTGGGCATCACCTACGAGCAGTACTTC
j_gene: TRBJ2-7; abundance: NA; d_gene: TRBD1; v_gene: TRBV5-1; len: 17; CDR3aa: CASSSPPGTGGRNEQYF; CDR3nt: TGCGCCAGCAGCTCCCCCCCTGGGACAGGGGGCCGGAACGAGCAGTACTTC
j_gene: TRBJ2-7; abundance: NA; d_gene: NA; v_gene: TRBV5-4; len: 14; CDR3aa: CASSYGTSDYEQYF; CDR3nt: TGTGCCAGCAGCTATGGGACTTCTGACTACGAGCAGTACTTC
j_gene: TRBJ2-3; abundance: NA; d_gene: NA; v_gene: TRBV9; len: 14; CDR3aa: CASSVGLGLFTQYF; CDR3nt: TGTGCCAGCAGCGTTGGCCTGGGGCTTTTTACGCAGTATTTT
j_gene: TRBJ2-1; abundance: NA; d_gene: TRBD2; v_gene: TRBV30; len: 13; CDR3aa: CAWRVRGGAVKFF; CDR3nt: TGTGCCTGGCGTGTCCGGGGGGGGGCTGTCAAGTTCTTC
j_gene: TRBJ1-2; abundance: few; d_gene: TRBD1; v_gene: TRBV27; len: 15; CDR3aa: CASSFGGTGRRGYTF; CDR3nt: TGTGCCAGCAGTTTTGGCGGGACAGGGAGGAGAGGCTACACCTTC
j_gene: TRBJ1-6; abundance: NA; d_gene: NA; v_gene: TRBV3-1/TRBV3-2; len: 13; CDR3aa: CASSQDSFSPLHF; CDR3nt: TGTGCCAGCAGCCAGGACAGTTTTTCACCCCTCCACTTT
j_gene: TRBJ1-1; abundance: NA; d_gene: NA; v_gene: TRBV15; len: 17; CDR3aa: CATSRDVVGSLNTEAFF; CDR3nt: TGTGCCACCAGCAGAGATGTAGTGGGCAGCTTGAACACTGAAGCTTTCTTT
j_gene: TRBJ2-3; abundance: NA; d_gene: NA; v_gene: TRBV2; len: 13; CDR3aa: CASSLASTDTQYF; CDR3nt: TGTGCCAGCAGTTTAGCTAGCACAGATACGCAGTATTTT
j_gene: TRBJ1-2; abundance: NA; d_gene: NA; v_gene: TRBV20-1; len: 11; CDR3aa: CSAPDFEGYTF; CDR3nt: TGCAGTGCGCCCGACTTCGAGGGCTACACCTTC
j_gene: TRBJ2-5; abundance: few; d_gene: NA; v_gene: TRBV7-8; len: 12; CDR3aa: CASSLAEETQYF; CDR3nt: TGTGCCAGCAGCTTGGCTGAAGAGACCCAGTACTTC
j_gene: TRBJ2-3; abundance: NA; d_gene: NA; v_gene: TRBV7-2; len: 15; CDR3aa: CASSLTSGGRDTQYF; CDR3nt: TGTGCCAGCAGCTTAACTTCGGGGGGCCGGGATACGCAGTATTTT
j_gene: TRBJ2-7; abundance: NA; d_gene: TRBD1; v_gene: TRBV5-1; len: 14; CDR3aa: CASRLDRAVYEQYF; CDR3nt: TGCGCCAGCAGGTTGGACAGGGCCGTCTACGAGCAGTACTTC
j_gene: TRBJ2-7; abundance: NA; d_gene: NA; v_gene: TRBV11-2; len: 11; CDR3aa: CASSYTYEQYF; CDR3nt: TGTGCCAGCAGCTACACCTACGAGCAGTACTTC
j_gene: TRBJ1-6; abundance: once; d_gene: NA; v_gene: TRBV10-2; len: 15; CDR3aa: CASSESTLYNSPLHF; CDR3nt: TGCGCCAGCAGTGAGTCGACTCTCTATAATTCACCCCTCCACTTT
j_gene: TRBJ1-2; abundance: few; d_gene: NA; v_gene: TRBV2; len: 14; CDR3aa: CASSVGQGSYGYTF; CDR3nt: TGTGCCAGCAGTGTAGGGCAGGGATCCTATGGCTACACCTTC
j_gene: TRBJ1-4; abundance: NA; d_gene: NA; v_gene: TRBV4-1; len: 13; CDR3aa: CASSQARDEKLFF; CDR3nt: TGCGCCAGCAGCCAAGCCCGGGATGAAAAACTGTTTTTT
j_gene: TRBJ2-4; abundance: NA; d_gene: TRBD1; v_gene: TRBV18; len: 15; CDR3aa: CASSPTDRAGNIQYF; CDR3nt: TGTGCCAGCTCACCGACGGACAGGGCTGGAAACATTCAGTACTTC
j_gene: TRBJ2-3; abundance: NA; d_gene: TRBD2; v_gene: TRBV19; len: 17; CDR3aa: CASSMIAGGISTDTQYF; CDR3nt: TGTGCCAGTAGTATGATAGCGGGGGGGATAAGCACAGATACGCAGTATTTT